The count of the clone carrying this T cell receptor (beta chain) is one. The antigen remains unidentified. PCR involved 60 Vbeta and 13 Jbeta primers. Clones were sequenced by immunoSEQ multiplex PCR, and TCRdb holds only the in-frame ones, with some missing. The sample carries around 150,000 clones, roughly 79% recorded once. This entry belongs to a study of cytomegalovirus exposure and HLA in healthy donors. General observations from the study: There were reportedly fewer N-insertions in an Asian-associated ancestry cluster than the roughly 670-donor mean, in a later analysis. Earlier findings revealed that most TCR beta V segments proved productive either about 87% or about 30% of the time. It was 160 or so TCR beta chains that were listed as cytomegalovirus-associated. A few V segments could not be told apart, such as TRBV6-2 and TRBV6-3, and were left out.

CDR3 size: 15 residues. V lost 1 base, J lost 11 bases, and 11 bases stayed unmatched. Germline lookup yields CDR1 SGHTA and CDR2 FQGNSA. The chain combines TRBV7-2 with TRBJ1-1; TRBD1 agrees at 9 bases. Sample: PBMCs. This TCR derives from a woman between 45 and 60 years old in good health and CMV-seronegative. CDR3 protein: CASSLDGGQGFRAFF. The DNA for the CDR3 is TGTGCCAGCAGCTTAGATGGGGGACAGGGCTTTAGGGCTTTCTTT.